This T cell receptor (beta chain) emerged from a study of Tregs in tolerant kidney transplant recipients. The repertoire was sequenced with immunoSEQ multiplex PCR; TCRdb's copy has only in-frame clones and lacks some. The sample contains over 50,000 clones, about 83% of which appear only once. CDR3 length: 15 amino acids. The J segment lost 5 bases and the V segment lost 5 bases, leaving 6 bases of the junction unmatched. Germline values: CDR1 MNHEY, CDR2 SMNVEV (reference sequence). This sequence originates from a human donor in good health. The gene calls are TRBV27 and TRBJ2-1, with 10 bases matching TRBD2. The sequencing sample was made of CD4+ T cells from blood. In DNA, the CDR3 is TGTGCCAGCAGTATTCTAGCGGGAGCCAACAATGAGCAGTTCTTC. Translating it yields CASSILAGANNEQFF.